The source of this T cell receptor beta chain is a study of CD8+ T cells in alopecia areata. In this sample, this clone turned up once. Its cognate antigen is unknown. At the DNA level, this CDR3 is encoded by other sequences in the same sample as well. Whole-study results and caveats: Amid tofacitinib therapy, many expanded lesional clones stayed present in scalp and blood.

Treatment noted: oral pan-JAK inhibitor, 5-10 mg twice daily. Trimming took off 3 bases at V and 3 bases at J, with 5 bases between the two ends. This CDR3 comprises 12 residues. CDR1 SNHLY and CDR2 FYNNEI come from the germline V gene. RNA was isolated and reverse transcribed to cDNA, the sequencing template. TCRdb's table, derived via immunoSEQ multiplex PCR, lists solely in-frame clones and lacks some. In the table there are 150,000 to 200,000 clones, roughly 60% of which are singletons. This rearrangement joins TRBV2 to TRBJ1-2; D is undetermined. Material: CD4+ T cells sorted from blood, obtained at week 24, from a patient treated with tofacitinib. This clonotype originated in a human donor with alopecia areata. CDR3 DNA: TGTGCCAGCAGTGAGAGGGACTATGGCTACACCTTC. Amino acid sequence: CASSERDYGYTF.